The T cell receptor (beta chain) described here comes from a study of blood T cell repertoires in COVID-19. V trimming: 8 bases; J trimming: 4 bases; junction bases outside the gene matches: 10. Germline V gene data show CDR1 as SNHLY and CDR2 as FYNNEI. The length of the CDR3 is 15 residues. Sequencing used immunoSEQ multiplex PCR; TCRdb keeps in-frame clones, though not all of them. The repertoire holds about 150,000 clones, with approximately 85% as singletons. Sample: peripheral blood. This clonotype was sampled from a man in his sixties with COVID-19, enrolled during active disease. V gene TRBV2 combines with J gene TRBJ1-5, with 8 bases that match TRBD1. The CDR3 sequence: CASETRQGKNQPQHF. CDR3 nucleotides: TGTGCCAGCGAAACCCGACAGGGGAAAAATCAGCCCCAGCATTTT.